What follows are 26 T cell receptor beta chains derived from one specimen sequenced in a study of cytomegalovirus exposure and HLA in healthy donors. The PCR was carried out with 60 Vbeta primers and 13 Jbeta primers. Using immunoSEQ multiplex PCR, the repertoire was profiled, and TCRdb retains in-frame clones only, with some absent. This table lists some 200,000 clones. Sequencing was carried out using PBMCs. Receptor source: a girl aged 2-9 years in good health and CMV-seropositive.

The genes are TRBV7-2 and TRBJ2-1; 9 bases are a match to TRBD1. The CDR3 is 13 amino acids. Losses at the gene ends were 5 bases for V and 8 bases for J; bases not matched to a gene: 4. Germline V gene lookup returns CDR1 SGHTA and CDR2 FQGNSA. Here the CDR3 DNA reads TGTGCCAGCAGCGGACAGGGGCGCGATGAGCAGTTCTTC. Encoded protein: CASSGQGRDEQFF. The whole variable domain, filled in from reference TRBV7-2 and TRBJ2-1, reads GAGVSQSPSNKVTEKGKDVELRCDPISGHTALYWYRQSLGQGLEFLIYFQGNSAPDKSGLPSDRFSAERTGGSVSTLTIQRTQQEDSAVYLCASSGQGRDEQFFGPGTRLTVL.

This chain links TRBV7-2 with TRBJ2-7; TRBD2 agrees at 10 bases. The CDR3 has 15 amino acids. The germline gives CDR1 SGHTA, CDR2 FQGNSA. V trimming: 5 bases; J trimming: 1 base; junction bases outside the gene matches: 5. CDR3 DNA: TGTGCCAGCAGCCCGGGACTAGCGATTTCCTACGAGCAGTACTTC. This translates into CASSPGLAISYEQYF.

V and J are TRBV6-5 and TRBJ2-2, with 9 bases matching TRBD1. V gave up 0 bases and J gave up 5 bases; unmatched junction bases: 4. Germline CDR1 MNHEY, CDR2 SVGAGI. This CDR3 region has 16 residues. The CDR3 region has the DNA TGTGCCAGCAGTTACTCACAGGGGGCAGGTACCGGGGAGCTGTTTTTT. Translated: CASSYSQGAGTGELFF.

The chain joins TRBV29-1 to TRBJ2-5, with a possible D match to TRBD1 (6 bases). Germline values: CDR1 SQVTM, CDR2 ANQGSEA. The V gene lost 5 bases and the J gene lost 4 bases, with 14 bases spanning the gap. The CDR3 spans 13 residues. CDR3 region: CSVCRGARETQYF. The CDR3 bases are TGCAGCGTTTGCAGGGGTGCAAGAGAGACCCAGTACTTC.

V and J are TRBV30 and TRBJ1-5; 7 nucleotides agree with TRBD1. The germline CDR1 and CDR2 sequences are GTSNPN and SVGIG (reference sequence). The CDR3 has 13 amino acids. The V and J ends lost 5 bases and 7 bases, in that order; junction bases with no gene match: 8. Here the CDR3 reads CAWGGQAEQPQHF. CDR3 bases: TGTGCCTGGGGTGGACAGGCTGAACAGCCCCAGCATTTT.

CDR3 protein: CASSVGAGVADYGYTF. CDR3 coding DNA: TGTGCCAGCAGCGTAGGAGCGGGAGTTGCGGACTATGGCTACACCTTC. This sequence joins TRBV9 and TRBJ1-2; D unclear. The CDR3 spans 16 residues. Germline V gives CDR1 SGDLS, CDR2 YYNGEE. Trimming cost V 0 bases and J 3 bases, with 15 bases left between them.

The chain couples TRBV7-2 to TRBJ2-1, with 8 nucleotides matching TRBD2. The CDR3 has 12 residues. The ends lost 5 bases at V and 15 bases at J; junction bases unmatched: 9. The germline gives CDR1 SGHTA, CDR2 FQGNSA. CDR3 bases: TGTGCCAGCAGCCTGGGACTAGGTGATCCGTTCTTC. It yields the protein CASSLGLGDPFF. Full variable domain (remainder filled in from reference TRBV7-2 and TRBJ2-1): GAGVSQSPSNKVTEKGKDVELRCDPISGHTALYWYRQSLGQGLEFLIYFQGNSAPDKSGLPSDRFSAERTGGSVSTLTIQRTQQEDSAVYLCASSLGLGDPFFGPGTRLTVL.

The chain uses TRBV4-1 and TRBJ1-4; D not certain. Trimming removed 3 bases at V and 8 bases at J, with 10 bases between. In germline, CDR1 is MGHRA, CDR2 YSYEKL. This CDR3 contains 13 residues. The DNA for the CDR3 is TGCGCCAGCAGCCAGGGAGTGCAAGAAAAACTGTTTTTT. Its protein is CASSQGVQEKLFF.

The chain uses TRBV4-2 and TRBJ2-5; D is perhaps TRBD2 (5 bases). The J call is uncertain, as TRBJ2-7 better fits the DNA end. Germline lookup yields CDR1 LGHNA and CDR2 YNFKEQ. The CDR3 is 15 residues long. This CDR3 reads CASSQDPGISYEQYF. CDR3 in DNA: TGTGCCAGCAGCCAAGATCCGGGAATCTCCTACGAGCAGTACTTC.

The chain recombines TRBV27 with TRBJ2-3; 7 nucleotides match TRBD2. This CDR3 contains 14 residues. The V gene end was trimmed by 3 bases and the J gene end by 2 bases; junction bases not matched to a gene: 2. CDR1 is MNHEY, CDR2 SMNVEV, per germline (reference sequence). CDR3 amino acids: CASSFWDYTDTQYF. The CDR3 nucleotides read TGTGCCAGCAGTTTTTGGGACTACACAGATACGCAGTATTTT.

V usage is TRBV21-1 and J usage is TRBJ2-4; the D call in the table, TRBD2, was not verified against the DNA. TRBV21-1 is flagged as a pseudogene. This CDR3 has 17 residues. The CDR3 sequence: CASSKGGGNPAKNIQYF. CDR3 bases: TGTGCCAGCAGCAAAGGTGGCGGAAACCCAGCCAAAAACATTCAGTACTTC.

This chain joins TRBV29-1 and TRBJ2-5; 8 bases are shared with TRBD1. The better agreement between TRBJ2-7 and the DNA end casts doubt on the J call. The CDR3 extends over 14 amino acids. Per the germline V gene, CDR1 is SQVTM and CDR2 is ANQGSEA. The CDR3 loop is CSVGQGARAYEQYF. The CDR3 coding sequence is TGCAGCGTGGGGCAGGGGGCTAGGGCCTACGAGCAGTACTTC.

This sequence joins TRBV19 and TRBJ1-5; D perhaps matches TRBD1 (5 bases). Germline V lookup: CDR1 LNHDA, CDR2 SQIVND (reference sequence). Between the trimmed V and J ends, which lost 6 bases and 7 bases, there was a span of 13 bases. The CDR3 has 13 residues. This CDR3 is CASSPGLRQPQHF. The CDR3 coding sequence is TGTGCCAGTAGCCCGGGACTGCGACAGCCCCAGCATTTT.

This chain joins TRBV5-1 and TRBJ2-1, with 9 bases fitting TRBD2. Germline CDR1 is SGHRS and CDR2 is YFSETQ. V was pared by 0 bases and J by 6 bases, with 7 bases of the junction left unmatched. This CDR3 contains 16 residues. CDR3 in amino acids: CASSLVGGRAFNEQFF. DNA of the CDR3: TGCGCCAGCAGCTTGGTCGGCGGGAGGGCCTTCAATGAGCAGTTCTTC.

The chain couples TRBV7-9 to TRBJ2-3; 10 bases map to TRBD2. CDR1 is SEHNR and CDR2 is FQNEAQ in the germline V gene (reference sequence). The V gene end was trimmed by 5 bases and the J gene end by 1 base; junction bases not matched to a gene: 6. The CDR3 covers 16 residues. The CDR3 DNA follows: TGTGCCAGCAGCATTTTAGCGGGAGGTGGCACAGATACGCAGTATTTT. Protein product: CASSILAGGGTDTQYF. The full variable domain, in which reference TRBV7-9 and TRBJ2-3 provide the parts outside the CDR3, is DTGVSQNPRHKITKRGQNVTFRCDPISEHNRLYWYRQTLGQGPEFLTYFQNEAQLEKSRLLSDRFSAERPKGSFSTLEIQRTEQGDSAMYLCASSILAGGGTDTQYFGPGTRLTVL.

The chain joins TRBV4-1 to TRBJ1-3, with TRBD1 identical over 7 bases. V shed 0 bases and J 2 bases; nucleotides not matched to a gene: 13. The germline V gene encodes CDR1 MGHRA and CDR2 YSYEKL. The CDR3 is made up of 19 amino acids. For the CDR3, the DNA is TGCGCCAGCAGCCAAGATGTAATAAGGGACAGCCGAGCTGGAAACACCATATATTTT. Its translation is CASSQDVIRDSRAGNTIYF.

The chain couples TRBV7-9 to TRBJ2-3; D call uncertain. CDR1 is SEHNR and CDR2 is FQNEAQ in the germline V gene (reference sequence). This CDR3 region has 12 residues. Trimming shortened V by 1 base and J by 14 bases, and 13 bases separated the two germline ends. This CDR3 reads CASSLVSQDPYF. CDR3 nucleotide sequence: TGTGCCAGCAGCTTAGTTAGTCAAGATCCGTATTTT.

This sequence joins TRBV6-6 and TRBJ1-4; TRBD1 is a possible D gene (5 bases). CDR1 and CDR2 (germline): MNHNY, SVGAGI (reference sequence). This CDR3 contains 14 residues. Trimming removed 8 bases from V and 1 base from J, with 11 bases in between. The CDR3 loop is CASFQGGTNEKLFF. The CDR3 DNA reads TGTGCCAGCTTCCAGGGCGGAACTAATGAAAAACTGTTTTTT.

This sequence joins TRBV19 and TRBJ1-2; D may be TRBD1 (6 bases). The CDR3 sequence is 16 residues long. CDR1 and CDR2 from the germline V gene are LNHDA and SQIVND (reference sequence). The germline V and J ends were trimmed by 0 bases and 10 bases, with 21 bases remaining between them. The CDR3 DNA reads as TGTGCCAGTAGTATAGATCATAGGTGGACAGACGTAGACTACACCTTC. Residues: CASSIDHRWTDVDYTF.

This chain joins TRBV14 and TRBJ1-1; D unresolved. Germline CDR1 is SGHDN and CDR2 is FVKESK. Trimming left V 2 bases short and J 3 bases short, with 16 bases between. CDR3 length: 16 amino acids. This CDR3 reads CASSQRFPHGDTEAFF. In DNA, the CDR3 is TGTGCCAGCAGCCAACGATTCCCACACGGGGACACTGAAGCTTTCTTT.

The gene calls are TRBV14 and TRBJ2-7; 7 bases line up with TRBD1. Per the germline V gene, CDR1 is SGHDN and CDR2 is FVKESK. The CDR3 is 14 amino acids. The ends lost 4 bases at V and 0 bases at J; junction bases unmatched: 3. Written as DNA, the CDR3 is TGTGCCAGCAGCCCGACAGGGCCCTCCTACGAGCAGTACTTC. Its protein product is CASSPTGPSYEQYF.

The chain employs TRBV18 and TRBJ1-1; TRBD1 agrees at 7 bases. CDR1 KGHSH and CDR2 LQKENI come from the germline V gene. The J segment lost 5 bases and the V segment lost 3 bases, leaving 9 bases of the junction unmatched. The CDR3 spans 15 residues. The CDR3 nucleotides read TGTGCCAGCTCACCGGTTTCGGGACAGTTGACTGAAGCTTTCTTT. Its translation is CASSPVSGQLTEAFF.

The chain joins TRBV6-6 to TRBJ1-5; TRBD1 matches 9 bases. This CDR3 comprises 15 residues. CDR1 and CDR2 from the germline V gene are MNHNY and SVGAGI (reference sequence). V gave up 9 bases and J gave up 2 bases; unmatched junction bases: 8. The CDR3 reads CASRGTGKGNQPQHF. The CDR3 DNA reads as TGTGCCAGTAGGGGGACAGGGAAGGGCAATCAGCCCCAGCATTTT.

This rearrangement joins TRBV7-9 to TRBJ2-7, with 7 nucleotides matching TRBD1. In germline, CDR1 is SEHNR, CDR2 FQNEAQ (reference sequence). V was pared by 4 bases and J by 7 bases, with 16 bases of the junction left unmatched. The CDR3 totals 16 residues. The CDR3 reads CASSSPRDSPSLEQYF. The CDR3 DNA follows: TGTGCCAGCAGCTCCCCAAGGGACAGCCCTTCCCTGGAGCAGTACTTC.

This chain links TRBV18 with TRBJ2-7; the match to TRBD2 covers 10 bases. In germline, CDR1 is KGHSH, CDR2 LQKENI. The CDR3 loop spans 17 amino acids. Trimming cost V 0 bases and J 0 bases; bases outside gene matches: 5. The CDR3 coding sequence is TGTGCCAGCTCACCACCGTTTCGACTAGCGGGCTCCTACGAGCAGTACTTC. Amino acid sequence: CASSPPFRLAGSYEQYF.

The chain is built from TRBV6-6 and TRBJ2-7; D perhaps matches TRBD1 (6 bases). In germline, CDR1 is MNHNY, CDR2 SVGAGI (reference sequence). V was trimmed by 5 bases and J by 5 bases, leaving 13 bases between them. The CDR3 runs 13 residues. In DNA form, the CDR3 reads TGTGCCAGCAGTCTAATTCCAGGGGACGAGCAGTACTTC. It is translated as CASSLIPGDEQYF.